The 20 T cell receptor beta chains below come from one sample, sequenced in a study of cytomegalovirus exposure and HLA in healthy donors. It was with 60 Vbeta and 13 Jbeta primers that the PCR ran. Here immunoSEQ multiplex PCR was the method, and the copy in TCRdb shows in-frame clones only, minus some. The profile shows approximately 150,000 clones, 75% to 90% of them singletons. Source material: PBMCs. The receptors were sampled from a woman in her 30s in good health and CMV-seronegative.

The chain uses TRBV19 and TRBJ2-1; no clear D gene. CDR1 and CDR2 from the germline V gene are LNHDA and SQIVND (reference sequence). V dropped 3 bases and J dropped 6 bases, with 6 bases sitting between them. This CDR3 contains 12 residues. The CDR3 region has the DNA TGTGCCAGTAGTATTACCAGCAATGAGCAGTTCTTC. Protein: CASSITSNEQFF.

This chain connects TRBV9 to TRBJ2-3; 7 bases match TRBD2. Per the germline V gene, CDR1 is SGDLS and CDR2 is YYNGEE. The V and J ends lost 4 bases and 2 bases, in that order; junction bases with no gene match: 4. The CDR3 totals 14 residues. The CDR3 protein is CASSFSGFTDTQYF. For the CDR3, the DNA is TGTGCCAGCAGCTTTAGCGGGTTCACAGATACGCAGTATTTT.

The chain employs TRBV19 and TRBJ2-7, with 11 bases that match TRBD2. Germline V gene sequence: CDR1 LNHDA, CDR2 SQIVND (reference sequence). V lost 5 bases, J lost 2 bases, and 8 bases stayed unmatched. The CDR3 extends over 16 amino acids. CDR3 residues: CASSVTSGGLPYEQYF. The CDR3 DNA is TGTGCCAGTAGTGTCACTAGCGGGGGCCTCCCCTACGAGCAGTACTTC. The complete variable domain, with remaining parts taken from reference TRBV19 and TRBJ2-7, reads DGGITQSPKYLFRKEGQNVTLSCEQNLNHDAMYWYRQDPGQGLRLIYYSQIVNDFQKGDIAEGYSVSREKKESFPLTVTSAQKNPTAFYLCASSVTSGGLPYEQYFGPGTRLTVT.

The rearrangement joins TRBV19 to TRBJ2-7; 10 nucleotides align to TRBD2. Germline V gene sequence: CDR1 LNHDA, CDR2 SQIVND (reference sequence). The junction had 2 bases not matched to a gene; V was cut back by 0 bases and J by 6 bases. The CDR3 sequence is 14 residues long. CDR3: CASSIERTSGEQYF. CDR3 nucleotide sequence: TGTGCCAGTAGTATAGAGAGGACTAGCGGCGAGCAGTACTTC. Together with reference TRBV19 and TRBJ2-7, the CDR3 gives the full variable domain: DGGITQSPKYLFRKEGQNVTLSCEQNLNHDAMYWYRQDPGQGLRLIYYSQIVNDFQKGDIAEGYSVSREKKESFPLTVTSAQKNPTAFYLCASSIERTSGEQYFGPGTRLTVT.

This clone was observed a few times. This chain uses TRBV5-6 with TRBJ1-6, with D hard to call. V was shortened by 3 bases and J by 3 bases, with 13 bases between the two germline ends. Germline-derived CDR1 and CDR2 are SGHDT and YYEEEE. The CDR3 is made up of 16 amino acids. The CDR3 coding sequence is TGTGCCAGCAGCTCCTTGACTGTAGGCTATAATTCACCCCTCCACTTT. Translation: CASSSLTVGYNSPLHF. The whole variable domain, filled in from reference TRBV5-6 and TRBJ1-6, reads DAGVTQSPTHLIKTRGQQVTLRCSPKSGHDTVSWYQQALGQGPQFIFQYYEEEERQRGNFPDRFSGHQFPNYSSELNVNALLLGDSALYLCASSSLTVGYNSPLHFGNGTRLTVT.

The CDR3 region is CAWKQVGTEAFF. The CDR3 bases are TGTGCCTGGAAACAGGTGGGCACTGAAGCTTTCTTT. This chain connects TRBV30 to TRBJ1-1, with D possibly matching TRBD1 (5 bases). This CDR3 comprises 12 residues. V was trimmed by 4 bases and J by 4 bases, leaving 10 bases between them. Germline V gene lookup returns CDR1 GTSNPN and CDR2 SVGIG (reference sequence). The variable domain in full, with the rest retrieved from reference TRBV30 and TRBJ1-1, is SQTIHQWPATLVQPVGSPLSLECTVEGTSNPNLYWYRQAAGRGLQLLFYSVGIGQISSEVPQNLSASRPQDRQFILSSKKLLLSDSGFYLCAWKQVGTEAFFGQGTRLTVV.

The V call is TRBV7-9, the J call TRBJ1-1; 7 bases fit TRBD1. V was clipped by 5 bases and J by 4 bases; unmatched bases: 13. The germline gives CDR1 SEHNR, CDR2 FQNEAQ (reference sequence). CDR3 length: 16 amino acids. The CDR3 region has the DNA TGTGCCAGCAGCCCCCGAAATAGACAGGGTGGCACTGAAGCTTTCTTT. This sequence encodes CASSPRNRQGGTEAFF.

V gene TRBV19 combines with J gene TRBJ1-1; 7 bases are a match to TRBD1. Trimming at V came to 4 bases and at J to 7 bases, leaving 6 bases not matched to a gene. This CDR3 has 13 amino acids. The germline gives CDR1 LNHDA, CDR2 SQIVND (reference sequence). CDR3 residues: CASSTQGQVEAFF. The CDR3 bases are TGTGCCAGTAGTACACAAGGACAGGTTGAAGCTTTCTTT.

The chain uses TRBV5-1 and TRBJ2-5; TRBD2 matches at 11 bases. The end of the DNA is better explained by TRBJ2-7, so the J call may be wrong. CDR1 is SGHRS and CDR2 is YFSETQ in the germline V gene. The CDR3 sequence is 14 residues long. For the CDR3, the DNA is TGCGCCAGCAGCTATAGCGGGAGGGAGAACGAGCAGTACTTC. This sequence encodes CASSYSGRENEQYF.

The J gene is TRBJ1-6, the V gene TRBV10-3; D gene unclear. Germline CDR1 is ENHRY and CDR2 is SYGVKD. This CDR3 has 14 amino acids. V lost 2 bases and J 8 bases, leaving 10 bases between the germline ends. CDR3 in DNA: TGTGCCATCAGTGAGGGGGAGGGTCATTCACCCCTCCACTTT. It codes for CAISEGEGHSPLHF.

The chain is built from TRBV4-1 and TRBJ2-5, with D perhaps TRBD2 (6 bases). V lost 4 bases and J lost 5, with 17 bases in between. Germline assignment: CDR1 MGHRA and CDR2 YSYEKL. There are 15 residues in the CDR3. CDR3 in amino acids: CASSPVRDSPETQYF. CDR3 nucleotides: TGCGCCAGCAGCCCCGTCCGGGACTCCCCCGAGACCCAGTACTTC.

This chain joins TRBV27 and TRBJ1-1; D is unclear. This CDR3 is 16 amino acids long. The germline V gene encodes CDR1 MNHEY and CDR2 SMNVEV (reference sequence). Trimming removed 2 bases at V and 6 bases at J, with 19 bases between. The CDR3 is CASSLGGPVMDPEAFF. The CDR3 bases are TGTGCCAGCAGTTTAGGTGGGCCTGTGATGGATCCTGAAGCTTTCTTT.

The chain employs TRBV19 and TRBJ1-1, with 7 bases identical to TRBD1. V shed 5 bases and J 7 bases; nucleotides not matched to a gene: 10. There are 14 residues in the CDR3. Germline CDR1 and CDR2: LNHDA and SQIVND (reference sequence). CDR3 in amino acids: CASSPWTGHNEAFF. CDR3 coding DNA: TGTGCCAGTAGTCCTTGGACAGGCCATAATGAAGCTTTCTTT.

In its sample, this clone was seen a few times. The J gene is TRBJ2-2, the V gene TRBV5-1; 8 bases map to TRBD2. This CDR3 has 15 residues. Per germline, CDR1 SGHRS and CDR2 YFSETQ. V shed 4 bases, J shed 0 bases, and the junction held 2 bases outside the gene matches. The CDR3 protein is CASSTGLANTGELFF. The CDR3 DNA sequence: TGCGCCAGCAGCACGGGACTAGCGAACACCGGGGAGCTGTTTTTT. Based on the CDR3 plus reference TRBV5-1 and TRBJ2-2, the full variable domain is KAGVTQTPRYLIKTRGQQVTLSCSPISGHRSVSWYQQTPGQGLQFLFEYFSETQRNKGNFPGRFSGRQFSNSRSEMNVSTLELGDSALYLCASSTGLANTGELFFGEGSRLTVL.

This chain joins TRBV7-9 and TRBJ2-1, with D possibly being TRBD1 (5 bases). This CDR3 comprises 13 residues. Germline loops: CDR1 SEHNR, CDR2 FQNEAQ (reference sequence). V lost 5 bases to trimming and J lost 3 bases, with 8 bases between them. The CDR3 sequence is CASSPDSYNEQFF. CDR3 coding DNA: TGTGCCAGCAGCCCTGACAGCTACAATGAGCAGTTCTTC.

This chain joins TRBV4-1 and TRBJ1-2; D may be TRBD1 (6 bases). From germline, CDR1 is MGHRA and CDR2 YSYEKL. Deletions cut 1 base from V and 2 bases from J, with 14 bases between. The CDR3 totals 16 residues. CDR3 sequence: CASSQVPQGYNYGYTF. CDR3 bases: TGCGCCAGCAGCCAAGTCCCACAGGGCTACAACTATGGCTACACCTTC.

The chain links TRBV19 to TRBJ1-1; 8 positions match TRBD1. Germline CDR1 LNHDA, CDR2 SQIVND (reference sequence). V lost 5 bases and J lost 1; bases outside the gene matches: 9. This CDR3 is 16 amino acids long. The CDR3 reads CASSAVDRGGNTEAFF. CDR3 bases: TGTGCCAGTAGTGCCGTAGACAGGGGTGGGAACACTGAAGCTTTCTTT.

J is TRBJ1-2 and V is TRBV7-2; 11 bases line up with TRBD1. V lost 5 bases and J lost 7; bases outside the gene matches: 6. The CDR3 extends over 14 amino acids. Germline-derived CDR1 and CDR2 are SGHTA and FQGNSA. CDR3 residues: CASSKGQGESGYTF. CDR3 nucleotides: TGTGCCAGCAGCAAGGGACAGGGGGAAAGTGGCTACACCTTC.

The rearrangement joins TRBV7-9 to TRBJ2-7; D is perhaps TRBD2 (5 bases). Trimming removed 5 bases from V and 0 bases from J, with 17 bases in between. The V gene's germline CDR1 is SEHNR and CDR2 FQNEAQ (reference sequence). The CDR3 loop spans 16 amino acids. CDR3 sequence reads: CASSPRGVTSSYEQYF. In DNA form, the CDR3 reads TGTGCCAGCAGCCCTCGAGGTGTTACTAGCTCCTACGAGCAGTACTTC.

The chain has TRBV28 and TRBJ2-3; 10 positions match TRBD2. Trimming cost V 7 bases and J 0 bases; bases outside gene matches: 4. This CDR3 has 15 residues. Germline V gives CDR1 MDHEN, CDR2 SYDVKM. Here the CDR3 reads CASMGLASSTDTQYF. CDR3 bases: TGTGCCAGCATGGGACTAGCGTCTAGCACAGATACGCAGTATTTT. The complete variable domain, with remaining parts taken from reference TRBV28 and TRBJ2-3, reads DVKVTQSSRYLVKRTGEKVFLECVQDMDHENMFWYRQDPGLGLRLIYFSYDVKMKEKGDIPEGYSVSREKKERFSLILESASTNQTSMYLCASMGLASSTDTQYFGPGTRLTVL.